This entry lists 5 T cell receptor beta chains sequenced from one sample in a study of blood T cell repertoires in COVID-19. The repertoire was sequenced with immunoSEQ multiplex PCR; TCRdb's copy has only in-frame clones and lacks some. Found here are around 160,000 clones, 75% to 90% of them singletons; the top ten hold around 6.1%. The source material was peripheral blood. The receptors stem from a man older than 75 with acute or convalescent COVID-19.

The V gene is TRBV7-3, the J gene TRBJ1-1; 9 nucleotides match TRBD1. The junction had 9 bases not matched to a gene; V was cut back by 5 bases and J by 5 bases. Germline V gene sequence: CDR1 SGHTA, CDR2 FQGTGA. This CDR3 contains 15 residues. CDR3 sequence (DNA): TGTGCCAGCAGCCTCACAGGGGGCGCATCTACTGAAGCTTTCTTT. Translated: CASSLTGGASTEAFF.

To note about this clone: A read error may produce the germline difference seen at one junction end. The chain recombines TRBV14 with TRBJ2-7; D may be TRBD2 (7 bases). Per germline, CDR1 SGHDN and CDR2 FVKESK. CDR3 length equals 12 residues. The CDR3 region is CARSQGGGSQYF. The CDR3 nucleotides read TGTGCCCGCAGCCAAGGGGGGGGGAGTCAGTACTTC.

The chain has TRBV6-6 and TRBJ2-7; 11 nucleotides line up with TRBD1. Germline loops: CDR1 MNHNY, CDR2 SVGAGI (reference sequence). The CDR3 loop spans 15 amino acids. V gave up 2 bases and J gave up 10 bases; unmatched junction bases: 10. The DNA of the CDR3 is TGTGCCAGCAGTTACACCTCCGGGACAGGGGGATTTCAGTACTTC. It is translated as CASSYTSGTGGFQYF.

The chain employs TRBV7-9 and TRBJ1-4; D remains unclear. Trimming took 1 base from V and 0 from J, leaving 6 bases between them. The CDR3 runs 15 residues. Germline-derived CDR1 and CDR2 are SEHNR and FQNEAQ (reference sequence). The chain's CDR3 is CASSLDGTTNEKLFF. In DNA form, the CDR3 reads TGTGCCAGCAGCTTAGACGGGACAACTAATGAAAAACTGTTTTTT.

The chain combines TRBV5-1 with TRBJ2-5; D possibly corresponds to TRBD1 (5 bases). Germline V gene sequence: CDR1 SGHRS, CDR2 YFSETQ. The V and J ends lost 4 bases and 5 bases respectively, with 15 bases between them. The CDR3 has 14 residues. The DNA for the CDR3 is TGCGCCAGCAGCCCTAGAGGTCAGGGCGAGACCCAGTACTTC. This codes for CASSPRGQGETQYF.